The TCR beta chain under discussion was sequenced for a study of T cells after yellow fever vaccination. Overall study context: Low-cell-number fractions were prepared with SMART-Seq v4 Ultra Low Input.

In TCRdb, the 5' RACE reads were re-called with MiXCR into one record per CDR3 protein. The sample carries roughly 170,000 distinct CDR3 sequences, roughly 6.2% recorded once. The CDR3 length is 13 residues. The junction had 7 bases not matched to a gene; V was cut back by 2 bases and J by 10 bases. CDR1 is KGHSH, CDR2 LQKENI, per germline. The origin of this receptor is a young man who received the YFV17D yellow fever vaccine. Sequenced here: CD4+ T cells sorted from PBMCs, sampled on the day of the first yellow fever vaccination. This sequence joins TRBV18 and TRBJ1-1, with 7 nucleotides matching TRBD1. CDR3 sequence (DNA): TGTGCCAGCTCACCATCAGGGGGAAGGTCAGCTTTCTTT. Its translation: CASSPSGGRSAFF.